This T cell receptor (beta chain) was captured by sequencing in a study of blood T cell repertoires in COVID-19. Overall study: Samples representing acute and convalescent COVID-19 were sourced from the United States, Italy and Spain. The cDNA or gDNA used as material had been derived from T cells, B-cell-depleted T cells, or PBMCs.

This CDR3 is 16 amino acids long. CDR1 is LGHNA, CDR2 YNFKEQ, per germline. The J segment lost 5 bases and the V segment lost 2 bases, leaving 7 bases of the junction unmatched. Original processing notes: Amplified reference gene primers provided the basis for estimating nucleated cell counts. Libraries were prepared by immunoSEQ multiplex PCR; TCRdb keeps only in-frame clonotypes and omits some of them. The V and J calls and the clone size are those of that table, but D and trimming were determined from the DNA. The sample holds about 220,000 clones, about 85% seen once. This TCR derives from a man aged 50 to 59 who had recovered from COVID-19. The chain recombines TRBV4-2 with TRBJ2-1; 9 nucleotides match TRBD2. The source material was peripheral blood. CDR3: CASSQTRSSGDNEQFF. In DNA form, the CDR3 reads TGTGCCAGCAGCCAAACACGCTCTAGCGGGGACAATGAGCAGTTCTTC.